Listed below are T cell receptor beta chains from one sample, sequenced in a study of blood T cell repertoires in COVID-19. Clones were sequenced by immunoSEQ multiplex PCR, and TCRdb holds only the in-frame ones, with some missing. Among around 310,000 clones, 89% were seen once, and the ten largest hold around a tenth. Source material: PBMCs or T cells enriched from blood (not recorded which). These receptors originate from a woman in her 40s who had recovered from COVID-19. Both conserved end residues are part of each CDR3. The D gene is left open where the match is weak. Size is omitted from some rows. Given values are once, few, many or a class for expanded clones.

. | TRBJ2-1 | TRBD2 | TRBV15 | TGTGCCACCAGCAAGGGCCCTAGCGGGAGCTACAATGAGCAGTTCTTC | CATSKGPSGSYNEQFF
. | TRBJ1-5 | . | TRBV12-3/TRBV12-4 | TGTGCCAGCGCGGAACAGGGATATCAGCCCCAGCATTTT | CASAEQGYQPQHF
. | TRBJ2-3 | . | TRBV7-6 | TGTGCCAGCAGCTTAGCGCCTATCAGCACAGATACGCAGTATTTT | CASSLAPISTDTQYF
. | TRBJ2-3 | TRBD2 | TRBV4-1 | TGCGCCAGCAGCCAAGAACCAGCGGGAGGCATCACAGATACGCAGTATTTT | CASSQEPAGGITDTQYF
. | TRBJ2-7 | . | TRBV2 | TGTGCCAGCACCCAAAGGTGGGGGCCAGGGGAGCAGTACTTC | CASTQRWGPGEQYF
. | TRBJ1-2 | . | TRBV2 | TGTGCCAGCAGCCTCGACACGGTCAGCGGCTACACCTTC | CASSLDTVSGYTF
. | TRBJ2-4 | TRBD1 | TRBV18 | TGTGCCAGCTCACCGGGGACAGGGCTAAACATTCAGTACTTC | CASSPGTGLNIQYF
. | TRBJ1-1 | . | TRBV7-6 | TGTGCCAGCAGCGCCGAGGGGAGGGGGACCTCCGCTGAAGCTTTCTTT | CASSAEGRGTSAEAFF
. | TRBJ2-3 | . | TRBV7-2 | TGTGCCAGCAGCTTAGTTGGCAGCACAGATACGCAGTATTTT | CASSLVGSTDTQYF
. | TRBJ2-3 | . | TRBV7-6 | TGTGCCAGCAGCTTAGAACTAGCCACAGATACGCAGTATTTT | CASSLELATDTQYF
. | TRBJ1-5 | . | TRBV7-2 | TGTGCCAGCAGCTTAGTGGGGGGTAGGCCCCAGCATTTT | CASSLVGGRPQHF
. | TRBJ2-1 | TRBD2 | TRBV10-3 | TGTGCCATCAGCCTACTAGCGGGAGATACGGATGAGCAGTTCTTC | CAISLLAGDTDEQFF
. | TRBJ1-1 | . | TRBV11-3 | TGTGCCAGCACACGAACGGGTACTGAAGCTTTCTTT | CASTRTGTEAFF
. | TRBJ2-2 | . | TRBV2 | TGTGCCAGCAAGTCCCAGGGCCCGAACACCGGGGAGCTGTTTTTT | CASKSQGPNTGELFF
. | TRBJ1-5 | TRBD1 | TRBV6-2/TRBV6-3 | TGTGCCAGCAGTTTTGTGGCAGGGGGAAATCAGCCCCAGCATTTT | CASSFVAGGNQPQHF
once | TRBJ2-3 | TRBD2 | TRBV4-3 | TGCGCCAGCAGCCAAGGGACTAGCGGGGGCCATAGCACAGATACGCAGTATTTT | CASSQGTSGGHSTDTQYF
. | TRBJ2-3 | TRBD2 | TRBV9 | TGTGCCAGCAGCGTAGGGGGACTAGGCCGAGATACGCAGTATTTT | CASSVGGLGRDTQYF
. | TRBJ1-1 | . | TRBV4-3 | TGCGCCAGCAGCCAAGGCAGGGAAAGTACTGAAGCTTTCTTT | CASSQGRESTEAFF
. | TRBJ2-7 | TRBD1 | TRBV29-1 | TGCAGCGTTGAGACAGGGGGCAGGAGAAACGAGCAGTACTTC | CSVETGGRRNEQYF
. | TRBJ2-4 | TRBD1 | TRBV5-1 | TGCGCCAGTAAACCGGGACAGGGGAACATTCAGTACTTC | CASKPGQGNIQYF
. | TRBJ2-3 | TRBD2 | TRBV29-1 | TGCAGCGTTGCGGCGGGAGCGACAGATACGCAGTATTTT | CSVAAGATDTQYF
. | TRBJ2-1 | . | TRBV30 | TGTGCCTGGGAGGAGGGATACAATGAGCAGTTCTTC | CAWEEGYNEQFF
once | TRBJ1-6 | TRBD1 | TRBV3-1/TRBV3-2 | TGTGCCAGCAGCCAAGACGGACAGGGGTATTCACCCCTCCACTTT | CASSQDGQGYSPLHF
. | TRBJ2-7 | . | TRBV4-3 | TGCGCCAGCAGCCAAGCAGGGAAATCCTACGAGCAGTACTTC | CASSQAGKSYEQYF
. | TRBJ2-7 | . | TRBV9 | TGTGCCAGCAGCGTAGAACCGGCAGGGTTCTACGAGCAGTACTTC | CASSVEPAGFYEQYF
. | TRBJ1-5 | . | TRBV19 | TGTGCCAGTAACCTCAGAGGCGGCAATCAGCCCCAGCATTTT | CASNLRGGNQPQHF
. | TRBJ2-6 | . | TRBV7-9 | TGTGCCAGCAGCCCCCCGGTTTCCTCTGGGGCCAACGTCCTGACTTTC | CASSPPVSSGANVLTF
. | TRBJ2-1 | . | TRBV11-3 | TGTGCCAGCAGCTCCCAGACTTTTACTATTGAGCAGTTCTTC | CASSSQTFTIEQFF
. | TRBJ2-5 | TRBD2 | TRBV24-1 | TGTGCCACCAGTGATTTGATGACTAGCGGCCAAGAGACCCAGTACTTC | CATSDLMTSGQETQYF